This T cell receptor (beta chain) was profiled in a study of PD-L1 blockade in urothelial cancer. About the research overall: The patients first took atezolizumab in about 2014, receiving 1,200 mg intravenously every 3 weeks. Prior chemotherapy in patients spanned 0 to 3 regimens. Timepoints chosen for blood analysis were 3 weeks (second dose) and 6 weeks after treatment start.

Some clones are missing from TCRdb's copy, which holds only in-frame ones; the method was immunoSEQ multiplex PCR. The sample contains about 130,000 clones, approximately 84% of which appear only once. Time point described: pretreatment peripheral blood. About this clone: The antigen is undetermined.

Whole-study findings and limits: Larger 3-week expansion of tumor-associated blood clones was seen in durable-benefit patients.

Sequenced here: PBMCs, sampled around atezolizumab (anti-PD-L1) treatment. This TCR derives from a man aged 45-60 years with urothelial cancer.

The CDR3 nucleotides are TGCGCCAGCAGCCAAGATACCCCCTTTGGGCCCTACACAGATACGCAGTATTTT. Protein: CASSQDTPFGPYTDTQYF. The chain carries TRBV4-1 and TRBJ2-3, with D hard to call. This CDR3 is built from 18 residues. The V end was cut by 0 bases, the J end by 2 bases, with 18 bases between. Per germline, CDR1 MGHRA and CDR2 YSYEKL.